The clone carrying this T cell receptor (beta chain) is categorized as large. In the study's own analysis: Reference gene primer amplification gave estimated nucleated cell counts. Method: immunoSEQ multiplex PCR; TCRdb's copy keeps in-frame clones and lacks some. The V and J calls and clone size are taken from that table; D and trimming were inferred from the DNA. Of 25,000 to 30,000 clones in the sample, about nine tenths were seen once. This entry belongs to a study of blood T cell repertoires in COVID-19. Study-wide background: The samples span acute and convalescent COVID-19 from the United States, Italy and Spain. In each case, the material was cDNA or gDNA derived from T cells, B-cell-depleted T cells, or PBMCs.

V was pared by 4 bases and J by 7 bases, with 9 bases between. The CDR3 sequence is 12 residues long. Germline V gene data show CDR1 as SGHRS and CDR2 as YFSETQ. J is TRBJ2-1 and V is TRBV5-1, with unresolved D. This clonotype originated in a man aged 50-60 years with active COVID-19. The sequenced material came from peripheral blood. CDR3 DNA sequence: TGCGCCAGCAGCCCGTTACGGAATGAGCAGTTCTTC. The encoded protein is CASSPLRNEQFF.